One T cell receptor (beta chain) is described in this entry. As yet, its antigen is unknown. The data are from a study of T cell repertoires in cytomegalovirus infection. Study background: Both CMV infection and a matching HLA type were indicated by public TCR beta signatures.

One entry per CDR3 protein results from TCRdb running MiXCR on the reads. The repertoire holds around 750,000 distinct CDR3 sequences, with approximately 32% as singletons. In germline, CDR1 is SNHLY, CDR2 FYNNEI. The CDR3 totals 13 residues. Study-level points and caveats: Using cumulative public TCR beta family frequency, the authors identified those who carried CMV together with the relevant HLA.

This clonotype was sampled from a human donor in good health (CMV status not recorded). Some clones in this sample may be carry-over from other donors' samples. Sequenced here: cultured CD8+ T cells from PBMCs, sampled from culture after CMV antigen stimulation. The V gene is TRBV2, the J gene TRBJ1-2; TRBD1 matches 9 bases. This CDR3 reads CTTWTGAPDGYTF. In nucleotides, the CDR3 is TGTACCACCTGGACAGGGGCGCCAGACGGCTACACCTTC.